The 29 T cell receptor beta chains in this list originate from one sample, sequenced in a study of T cells after yellow fever vaccination. TCRdb recomputed calls from the 5' RACE reads with MiXCR, one row per CDR3 protein. The table lists about 510,000 distinct CDR3 sequences, around a fifth of them singletons, with approximately 16% in the top ten. The sample consisted of PBMCs, taken about 21 days after the first yellow fever vaccination. These receptors all stem from a man in his late teens or twenties who received the YFV17D yellow fever vaccine.

This clonotype was counted only a few times. This chain joins TRBV5-1 and TRBJ2-5; D gene uncertain. Germline lookup yields CDR1 SGHRS and CDR2 YFSETQ. The CDR3 sequence is 14 residues long. Trimming took 7 bases from V and 5 from J, leaving 18 bases between them. The CDR3 reads CASQLEVGRETQYF. The CDR3 bases are TGCGCCAGCCAGCTTGAAGTCGGTCGGGAGACCCAGTACTTC.

This clonotype was detected only a few times. Written as DNA, the CDR3 is TGTGCTAGCGGGGTAGCGGGGAACAATGAGCAGTTCTTC. This translates into CASGVAGNNEQFF. This chain joins TRBV7-7 and TRBJ2-1; 8 bases line up with TRBD2. Looked up from germline, CDR1 is SSHAT and CDR2 is FNYEAQ (reference sequence). The CDR3 has 13 residues.

This clonotype was recorded a few times. CDR3 DNA: TGTGCCAGCACAAAGACCAGGACGATGATCTACGAGCAGTACTTC. Amino acids: CASTKTRTMIYEQYF. The rearrangement links TRBV6-2 or TRBV6-3 to TRBJ2-7, with unresolved D. This CDR3 has 15 residues. The V gene's germline CDR1 is MNHEY and CDR2 SVGEGT. V lost 7 bases to trimming and J lost 3 bases, with 19 bases between them.

The rearrangement uses TRBV24-1 and TRBJ2-2; 10 bases agree with TRBD1. The CDR3 is 16 amino acids. V lost 4 bases and J lost 4; bases outside the gene matches: 5. Germline V gene data show CDR1 as KGHDR and CDR2 as SFDVKD. CDR3 in amino acids: CATSDQGQGTTGELFF. As DNA, the CDR3 is TGTGCCACCAGTGACCAGGGACAGGGGACCACCGGGGAGCTGTTTTTT.

The chain links TRBV12-3 or TRBV12-4 to TRBJ1-2; D is unresolved. The CDR3 spans 15 residues. V lost 0 bases and J lost 2, with 10 bases in between. CDR3 in DNA: TGTGCCAGCAGTTTAGCGGTCCCTAGGAACTATGGCTACACCTTC. This sequence encodes CASSLAVPRNYGYTF.

The V call is TRBV11-2, the J call TRBJ2-7; D ambiguous. This CDR3 is built from 11 residues. Germline assignment: CDR1 SGHAT and CDR2 FQNNGV. V was cut by 7 bases and J by 3 bases, with 7 bases left in between. CDR3 nucleotide sequence: TGTGCCAGCACCTTCGGCTACGAGCAGTACGTC. Residues: CASTFGYEQYV.

The rearrangement links TRBV7-8 to TRBJ1-4, with D perhaps TRBD1 (5 bases). Germline V lookup: CDR1 SGHVS, CDR2 FQNEAQ. CDR3 length: 14 amino acids. Trimming pared 2 bases from V and 7 bases from J, leaving 11 bases between. CDR3 bases: TGTGCCAGCAGCTTATCGGGGGGGAGTGAAAAACTGTTTTTT. It yields the protein CASSLSGGSEKLFF. The variable domain in full, with the rest retrieved from reference TRBV7-8 and TRBJ1-4, is GAGVSQSPRYKVAKRGQDVALRCDPISGHVSLFWYQQALGQGPEFLTYFQNEAQLDKSGLPSDRFFAERPEGSVSTLKIQRTQQEDSAVYLCASSLSGGSEKLFFGSGTQLSVL.

This chain links TRBV28 with TRBJ1-5; D unclear. V was shortened by 2 bases and J by 5 bases, with 7 bases between the two germline ends. Germline CDR1 MDHEN, CDR2 SYDVKM. The CDR3 sequence is 13 residues long. The CDR3 spells CASSLDSHQPQHF. The DNA for the CDR3 is TGTGCCAGCAGTTTAGACTCTCATCAGCCCCAGCATTTT.

The chain joins TRBV20-1 to TRBJ2-1; TRBD1 aligns across 8 bases. CDR1 and CDR2 from the germline V gene are DFQATT and SNEGSKA (reference sequence). This CDR3 has 15 amino acids. With V trimmed by 3 bases and J by 5 bases, 9 bases remained unmatched. The DNA for the CDR3 is TGCAGTGCTAGGGGTGACAGGGGCGTACACAATGAGCAGTTCTTC. It encodes CSARGDRGVHNEQFF.

Ten or more counts support this clonotype. V usage is TRBV5-1 and J usage is TRBJ1-5; D unclear. Germline V CDR1 and CDR2: SGHRS, YFSETQ. The V and J ends lost 0 bases and 5 bases respectively, with 9 bases between them. This CDR3 is built from 14 residues. The CDR3, as DNA: TGCGCCAGCAGCTTGGAGAGGATGGATCAGCCCCAGCATTTT. It codes for CASSLERMDQPQHF.

This clonotype was counted ten times or more. The chain joins TRBV19 to TRBJ1-2; TRBD1 matches at 9 bases. CDR3 size: 14 residues. The germline gives CDR1 LNHDA, CDR2 SQIVND (reference sequence). J gave up 4 bases and V 6 bases, and 6 bases lay outside the gene matches. The CDR3: CASRAGTGLYGYTF. The DNA of the CDR3 is TGTGCCAGTAGGGCCGGGACAGGGCTCTATGGCTACACCTTC.

The chain employs TRBV29-1 and TRBJ2-1; 9 bases match TRBD1. Germline V CDR1 and CDR2: SQVTM, ANQGSEA. This CDR3 contains 13 residues. The V segment lost 7 bases and the J segment 6 bases; nucleotides outside the gene matches: 7. The CDR3 DNA reads as TGCAGCGCCGAAACGGACAGGGGCAATGAGCAGTTCTTC. Protein product: CSAETDRGNEQFF.

The V gene is TRBV7-8, the J gene TRBJ2-5, with D uncertain. V lost 2 bases and J lost 5, with 9 bases in between. CDR1 SGHVS and CDR2 FQNEAQ come from the germline V gene. The CDR3 extends over 13 amino acids. The DNA of the CDR3 is TGTGCCAGCAGCTTATGGTGGCGGGAGACCCAGTACTTC. Translating gives CASSLWWRETQYF.

This rearrangement joins TRBV20-1 to TRBJ2-3; no definite D call. This CDR3 is 13 amino acids long. Per the germline V gene, CDR1 is DFQATT and CDR2 is SNEGSKA (reference sequence). Between the trimmed V and J ends, which lost 5 bases and 4 bases, there was a span of 13 bases. This CDR3 reads CSASPITPDTQYF. CDR3 coding DNA: TGCAGTGCTTCCCCGATAACCCCAGATACGCAGTATTTT.

This rearrangement joins TRBV20-1 to TRBJ2-7; no reliable D call. In germline, CDR1 is DFQATT, CDR2 SNEGSKA (reference sequence). CDR3 length equals 13 residues. Between the trimmed V and J ends, which lost 6 bases and 4 bases, there was a span of 16 bases. The CDR3 nucleotides are TGCAGTGCCTTCCGTCTTGCCTTTTACGAGCAGTACTTC. Protein product: CSAFRLAFYEQYF.

V and J are TRBV6-2 or TRBV6-3 and TRBJ2-1; D is possibly TRBD2 (6 bases). Germline V gene sequence: CDR1 MNHEY, CDR2 SVGEGT. CDR3 length: 15 residues. The ends were cut back, 6 bases at V and 3 bases at J, with 15 bases in the middle. CDR3 coding DNA: TGTGCCAGCAGATCGACGGGGGTCCACTACAATGAGCAGTTCTTC. Encoded protein: CASRSTGVHYNEQFF.

In its sample, this clonotype was seen many times. The chain has TRBV12-3 or TRBV12-4 and TRBJ1-5; a weak D match, TRBD1 (5 bases). The V end lost 3 bases, the J end lost 5 bases, and 8 bases lay between the germline ends. This CDR3 comprises 13 residues. CDR3 loop: CASSFGGDQPQHF. In nucleotides, the CDR3 is TGTGCCAGCAGTTTTGGGGGGGATCAGCCCCAGCATTTT.

This clonotype was observed a handful of times. The chain employs TRBV10-3 and TRBJ2-3; possibly TRBD2 for D (6 bases). The CDR3 consists of 15 residues. Trimming shortened V by 3 bases and J by 2 bases, and 12 bases separated the two germline ends. Germline CDR1 reads ENHRY; CDR2 reads SYGVKD. The CDR3 DNA follows: TGTGCCATCAGTGATAAGGGGACTCCCACAGATACGCAGTATTTT. Translating gives CAISDKGTPTDTQYF.

This clonotype was detected only a few times. The chain joins TRBV7-9 to TRBJ2-4; 9 nucleotides align to TRBD1. V shed 5 bases, J shed 4 bases, and the junction held 3 bases outside the gene matches. This CDR3 spans 14 amino acids. Per germline, CDR1 SEHNR and CDR2 FQNEAQ (reference sequence). CDR3 coding DNA: TGTGCCAGCAGCAGGGGACAGGGAAAAAACATTCAGTACTTC. It is translated as CASSRGQGKNIQYF.

The genes are TRBV15 and TRBJ2-3, with D unresolved. V dropped 0 bases and J dropped 4 bases, with 5 bases sitting between them. Germline V gene lookup returns CDR1 LNHNV and CDR2 YYDKDF (reference sequence). The CDR3 is made up of 13 amino acids. The CDR3 DNA reads as TGTGCCACCAGCAGAGAGGGTGCAGATACGCAGTATTTT. Amino acids: CATSREGADTQYF.

This clonotype appeared a few times. V usage is TRBV24-1 and J usage is TRBJ2-5; possible D gene TRBD1, 5 bases. The CDR3 has 11 amino acids. Germline V gene lookup returns CDR1 KGHDR and CDR2 SFDVKD. V lost 5 bases and J 5 bases, leaving 5 bases between the germline ends. Written as DNA, the CDR3 is TGTGCCACCAGTGCAGGGGAGACCCAGTACTTC. Translating gives CATSAGETQYF.

The J gene is TRBJ2-7, the V gene TRBV5-1, with D unclear. Germline V lookup: CDR1 SGHRS, CDR2 YFSETQ. This CDR3 comprises 13 residues. V was pared by 2 bases and J by 4 bases, with 10 bases between. The CDR3 coding sequence is TGCGCCAGCAGCTTACGGCAGGAGTACGAGCAGTACTTC. Translated, it gives CASSLRQEYEQYF.

A few counts support this clonotype. DNA for the CDR3: TGCAGTGCTAGAGTAGAACCCTCCTACGAGCAGTACTTC. Translated: CSARVEPSYEQYF. V and J are TRBV20-1 and TRBJ2-7, with no clear D. Germline V gene data show CDR1 as DFQATT and CDR2 as SNEGSKA (reference sequence). V gave up 1 base and J gave up 0 bases, with 7 bases separating them. This CDR3 has 13 amino acids.

This chain uses TRBV5-1 with TRBJ1-1, with a tentative D call TRBD1 (5 bases). The CDR3 runs 13 residues. Trimming left V 5 bases short and J 10 bases short, with 18 bases between. Germline CDR1 SGHRS, CDR2 YFSETQ. The CDR3 loop is CASRQEAKMGAFF. DNA for the CDR3: TGCGCCAGCAGACAGGAGGCGAAAATGGGAGCTTTCTTT.

This clonotype was recorded many times. This chain connects TRBV7-2 to TRBJ2-2; D is unclear. The CDR3 runs to 15 residues. Trimming pared 3 bases from V and 0 bases from J, leaving 8 bases between. Germline V lookup: CDR1 SGHTA, CDR2 FQGNSA. This CDR3 reads CASSLQSANTGELFF. DNA of the CDR3: TGTGCCAGCAGCTTGCAGAGCGCGAACACCGGGGAGCTGTTTTTT.

This clonotype was detected ten times or more. This chain uses TRBV12-3 or TRBV12-4 with TRBJ1-4; D is unclear. The CDR3 totals 13 residues. V lost 6 bases to trimming and J lost 0 bases, with 5 bases between them. The CDR3 DNA reads TGTGCCAGCAGGGTGTCAACTAATGAAAAACTGTTTTTT. It is translated as CASRVSTNEKLFF.

This clonotype appeared a few times. The chain links TRBV20-1 to TRBJ2-3, with D possibly TRBD1 on 5 matching bases. The germline gives CDR1 DFQATT, CDR2 SNEGSKA (reference sequence). V was clipped by 6 bases and J by 0 bases, with 16 bases between them. The CDR3 runs 15 residues. In nucleotides, the CDR3 is TGCAGTGCCCTCTCCAGGGCGTCTAGCACAGATACGCAGTATTTT. Translated, it gives CSALSRASSTDTQYF.

This clonotype was picked up a small number of times. The rearrangement uses TRBV29-1 and TRBJ1-1; D is undetermined. The CDR3 contains 17 residues. Germline V CDR1 and CDR2: SQVTM, ANQGSEA. Trimming took off 3 bases at V and 0 bases at J, with 20 bases between the two ends. The CDR3 protein is CSVEAVTQSYMNTEAFF. The CDR3 coding sequence is TGCAGCGTTGAGGCCGTTACGCAGAGTTACATGAACACTGAAGCTTTCTTT. Drawing the rest from reference TRBV29-1 and TRBJ1-1, the complete variable domain is SAVISQKPSRDICQRGTSLTIQCQVDSQVTMMFWYRQQPGQSLTLIATANQGSEATYESGFVIDKFPISRPNLTFSTLTVSNMSPEDSSIYLCSVEAVTQSYMNTEAFFGQGTRLTVV.

This clonotype has a handful of counts. J is TRBJ2-3 and V is TRBV20-1, with 11 positions matching TRBD2. CDR1 and CDR2 from the germline V gene are DFQATT and SNEGSKA (reference sequence). V gave up 1 base and J gave up 5 bases; unmatched junction bases: 8. The length of the CDR3 is 16 residues. DNA of the CDR3: TGCAGTGCTAGAGTCGGGACTAGCGGAGAGGGAGATACGCAGTATTTT. Translation: CSARVGTSGEGDTQYF.